This T cell receptor (beta chain) was retrieved from a study of identical twins. This CDR3 has 17 amino acids. Germline values: CDR1 MNHEY, CDR2 SMNVEV (reference sequence). Losses at the gene ends were 2 bases for V and 2 bases for J; bases not matched to a gene: 11. TCRdb re-called the 5' RACE reads with MiXCR, one entry per CDR3 protein. Of roughly 770,000 distinct CDR3 sequences listed, around a sixth were seen once; the top ten hold around 14%. The same sample was also used in a study of T cells expressing NK-cell markers.

Material for sequencing was PBMCs. J is TRBJ2-7 and V is TRBV27; 8 nucleotides agree with TRBD1. This receptor was identified in a woman aged 18-29 years in good health. In nucleotides, the CDR3 is TGTGCCAGCAGTTTAGACCTCCCCGGGACAGGTACCTACGAGCAGTACTTC. Its protein product is CASSLDLPGTGTYEQYF.